Each of the 26 T cell receptor beta chains below was sequenced from the same sample in a study of response to subunit inactivated influenza vaccine (dated 2018 in TCRdb). The method was RT-PCR. The sequencing machine was an Illumina HiSeq 2500. TCRdb reprocessed the public reads (quality trimming at Q25 with fastp, clone calling with MiXCR) and kept in-frame beta chains. For every CDR3 protein sequence, its rows merge into one entry that carries the most common genes and DNA. The sample yields more than 150,000 distinct CDR3 sequences; about a tenth were counted once. The top ten clonotypes cover roughly 11% of the sample. Specimen: non-naive T cells sorted from PBMCs, collected on the day of vaccination. The cell subset or site label, as the study defines it: memory T cell fraction. Receptors were obtained from a man aged 45-65 years who received an inactivated influenza vaccine. Donor details come from another sample of the same person, matched by shared clones.

Many counts were recorded for this clonotype. The J gene is TRBJ1-1, the V gene TRBV29-1, with unresolved D. The length of the CDR3 is 10 residues. Trimming took off 7 bases at V and 7 bases at J, with 10 bases between the two ends. Germline V CDR1 and CDR2: SQVTM, ANQGSEA. CDR3 sequence: CSAAGVEAFF. CDR3 DNA sequence: TGCAGCGCCGCGGGTGTTGAAGCTTTCTTT.

The chain couples TRBV20-1 to TRBJ2-3; D remains unclear. The CDR3 has 14 residues. Germline V gene sequence: CDR1 DFQATT, CDR2 SNEGSKA (reference sequence). Between the trimmed V and J ends, which lost 2 bases and 2 bases, there was a span of 11 bases. CDR3 in DNA: TGCAGTGCTAGAACTCCGGTCTCCACAGATACGCAGTATTTT. Translation gives CSARTPVSTDTQYF.

This clonotype was detected a few times. This chain joins TRBV6-1 and TRBJ2-1; no definite D call. Per the germline V gene, CDR1 is MNHNS and CDR2 is SASEGT. Trimming removed 6 bases at V and 2 bases at J, with 8 bases between. The CDR3 covers 13 residues. CDR3: CASSTGPYNEQFF. The DNA of the CDR3 is TGTGCCAGCAGCACCGGCCCCTACAATGAGCAGTTCTTC.

The rearrangement joins TRBV18 to TRBJ1-2, with D possibly being TRBD1 (5 bases). The CDR3 extends over 13 amino acids. Trimming removed 2 bases from V and 3 bases from J, with 7 bases in between. CDR1 is KGHSH and CDR2 is LQKENI in the germline V gene. The CDR3 nucleotides read TGTGCCAGCTCACCAGACAGATACTATGGCTACACCTTC. It translates to CASSPDRYYGYTF.

The V and J genes are TRBV5-1 and TRBJ2-5, with D unresolved. Per germline, CDR1 SGHRS and CDR2 YFSETQ. The CDR3 consists of 14 residues. V was clipped by 0 bases and J by 5 bases, with 11 bases between them. CDR3 sequence: CASSLASSWETQYF. The CDR3 DNA sequence: TGCGCCAGCAGCTTGGCGTCTAGTTGGGAGACCCAGTACTTC.

This clonotype was detected a few times. CDR3 DNA sequence: TGTGCCAGCAGCTCCGGACAGGTGGGCTACACCTTC. Residues: CASSSGQVGYTF. J is TRBJ1-2 and V is TRBV7-9, with TRBD1 matching 7 bases. Per germline, CDR1 SEHNR and CDR2 FQNEAQ (reference sequence). The V and J ends lost 4 bases and 8 bases, in that order; junction bases with no gene match: 4. The CDR3 sequence is 12 residues long.

This clonotype was seen at least ten times. V gene TRBV7-8 combines with J gene TRBJ2-2; 9 bases are a match to TRBD2. From germline, CDR1 is SGHVS and CDR2 FQNEAQ. J lost 6 bases, V lost 6 bases, and 8 bases had no gene match. This CDR3 has 15 residues. CDR3 coding DNA: TGTGCCAGCAGTCCAAACGTAGCGGGAGCCGGGGAGCTGTTTTTT. Residues: CASSPNVAGAGELFF.

In this sample, this clonotype turned up a few times. The genes are TRBV7-2 and TRBJ2-1; no reliable D call. CDR3 length equals 16 residues. Deletions cut 5 bases from V and 0 bases from J, with 14 bases between. Germline CDR1 and CDR2: SGHTA and FQGNSA. The CDR3 DNA is TGTGCCAGCAGCGTCCAAACTCGCAGCTCCTACAATGAGCAGTTCTTC. Its protein is CASSVQTRSSYNEQFF.

In this sample, this clonotype turned up a few times. V usage is TRBV10-3 and J usage is TRBJ2-6; D tentatively reads TRBD1 or TRBD2 (5 bases each). The CDR3 runs 18 residues. Looked up from germline, CDR1 is ENHRY and CDR2 is SYGVKD. The V end was cut by 6 bases, the J end by 2 bases, with 20 bases between. In DNA, the CDR3 is TGTGCCATCAGGAACTCCGTAGGGGAGATCACTGGGGCCAACGTCCTGACTTTC. It translates to CAIRNSVGEITGANVLTF.

A few counts support this clonotype. This chain joins TRBV20-1 and TRBJ2-3; 11 nucleotides agree with TRBD2. The length of the CDR3 is 14 residues. CDR1 and CDR2 from the germline V gene are DFQATT and SNEGSKA (reference sequence). V lost 6 bases to trimming and J lost 4 bases; unmatched junction nucleotides: 6. The CDR3 DNA sequence: TGCAGTGCCAACAAACTAGCGGGGGCAGATACGCAGTATTTT. Its protein is CSANKLAGADTQYF.

This sequence joins TRBV29-1 and TRBJ2-3; a possible D gene is TRBD2 (5 bases). Germline V gene data show CDR1 as SQVTM and CDR2 as ANQGSEA. The CDR3 spans 15 residues. V lost 7 bases, J lost 2 bases, and 19 bases lay in between. Here the CDR3 DNA reads TGCAGCGCCATAAGGACTGGTTCATACACAGATACGCAGTATTTT. It yields the protein CSAIRTGSYTDTQYF.

This clonotype was counted a few times. The genes are TRBV20-1 and TRBJ2-7, with D perhaps matching TRBD1 (6 bases). Per the germline V gene, CDR1 is DFQATT and CDR2 is SNEGSKA (reference sequence). Deletions cut 5 bases from V and 3 bases from J, with 20 bases between. This CDR3 contains 15 residues. In nucleotides, the CDR3 is TGCAGTGCTCCTGGGTCAGGGGCGGTCGGCTACGAGCAGTACTTC. It encodes CSAPGSGAVGYEQYF.

This clonotype was recorded a few times. The rearrangement joins TRBV7-9 to TRBJ2-1, with 12 positions matching TRBD2. The CDR3 runs 15 residues. V was pared by 6 bases and J by 8 bases, with 8 bases of the junction left unmatched. CDR1 and CDR2 (germline): SEHNR, FQNEAQ (reference sequence). CDR3 in DNA: TGTGCCAGCAGTTACGGACTAGCGGGACGATATGAGCAGTTCTTC. Its translation is CASSYGLAGRYEQFF.

CDR3 loop: CASSSVLGRSVSNQPQHF. The CDR3, as DNA: TGTGCCAGCAGCTCTGTTCTAGGACGGTCTGTCAGCAATCAGCCCCAGCATTTT. J is TRBJ1-5 and V is TRBV28, with D unclear. Trimming took off 6 bases at V and 1 base at J, with 22 bases between the two ends. CDR1 is MDHEN, CDR2 SYDVKM, per germline. The CDR3 is 18 amino acids. The full variable domain, completed using reference TRBV28 and TRBJ1-5, is DVKVTQSSRYLVKRTGEKVFLECVQDMDHENMFWYRQDPGLGLRLIYFSYDVKMKEKGDIPEGYSVSREKKERFSLILESASTNQTSMYLCASSSVLGRSVSNQPQHFGDGTRLSIL.

The DNA of the CDR3 is TGTGCCAGCAGCCAAGATCTGGGACTTTACGAGCAGTACTTC. Its translation: CASSQDLGLYEQYF. The chain is built from TRBV4-2 and TRBJ2-7; D perhaps matches TRBD2 (6 bases). This CDR3 is 14 amino acids long. Germline V gene data show CDR1 as LGHNA and CDR2 as YNFKEQ. V lost 0 bases and J lost 4, with 10 bases in between.

In its sample, this clonotype was seen many times. The rearrangement uses TRBV6-2 or TRBV6-3 and TRBJ2-5, with 7 bases that match TRBD1. The CDR3 runs 14 residues. Germline V gives CDR1 MNHEY, CDR2 SVGEGT. The trim removed 6 bases at V and 3 bases at J, leaving 7 bases unmatched. The CDR3 reads CASSVGTVEETQYF. The DNA for the CDR3 is TGTGCCAGCAGCGTCGGGACAGTAGAAGAGACCCAGTACTTC.

The V and J genes are TRBV7-9 and TRBJ2-7; 14 bases are a match to TRBD2. After removal of 2 bases from V and 5 bases from J, the junction contained 8 bases not matched to a gene. CDR3 length: 17 amino acids. Per the germline V gene, CDR1 is SEHNR and CDR2 is FQNEAQ (reference sequence). CDR3 amino acids: CASSLSGTSGSSNEQYF. For the CDR3, the DNA is TGTGCCAGCAGCTTATCGGGGACTAGCGGGAGTTCAAACGAGCAGTACTTC.

This clonotype showed up many times. J is TRBJ2-2 and V is TRBV9; 8 bases are shared with TRBD2. Germline loops: CDR1 SGDLS, CDR2 YYNGEE. The CDR3 runs 16 residues. V lost 0 bases, J lost 0 bases, and 1 base stayed unmatched. CDR3 bases: TGTGCCAGCAGCGTAGCGGGAGGGCCGAACACCGGGGAGCTGTTTTTT. Amino acid sequence: CASSVAGGPNTGELFF.

The chain recombines TRBV7-9 with TRBJ2-3; either TRBD1 or TRBD2 may fit D (5 bases each). The germline CDR1 and CDR2 sequences are SEHNR and FQNEAQ (reference sequence). CDR3 length: 15 amino acids. Trimming cost V 4 bases and J 1 base, with 12 bases left between them. Written as DNA, the CDR3 is TGTGCCAGCAGCTCGACAGTGGGGGGCACAGATACGCAGTATTTT. This codes for CASSSTVGGTDTQYF.

This clonotype was counted at least ten times. This chain links TRBV7-2 with TRBJ2-1; the D call may be TRBD1 or TRBD2 (5 bases each). Trimming removed 3 bases at V and 4 bases at J, with 10 bases between. Germline V lookup: CDR1 SGHTA, CDR2 FQGNSA. CDR3 length: 14 residues. The CDR3 loop reads CASSFGALYNEQFF. CDR3 DNA: TGTGCCAGCAGCTTCGGGGCCCTATACAATGAGCAGTTCTTC.

The genes are TRBV18 and TRBJ2-2; no clear D. The V end lost 0 bases, the J end lost 5 bases, and 10 bases lay between the germline ends. CDR1 and CDR2 (germline): KGHSH, LQKENI. The CDR3 covers 15 residues. DNA for the CDR3: TGTGCCAGCTCACCACCTAGCAGATCGACCGGGGAGCTGTTTTTT. Its translation is CASSPPSRSTGELFF.

The chain uses TRBV14 and TRBJ2-7, with 10 bases identical to TRBD2. Germline CDR1 and CDR2: SGHDN and FVKESK. The J segment lost 4 bases and the V segment lost 1 base, leaving 7 bases of the junction unmatched. The CDR3 runs to 16 residues. In DNA form, the CDR3 reads TGTGCCAGCAGCCAAGCTTTGGGACTAGCGAGGTACGAGCAGTACTTC. Its translation is CASSQALGLARYEQYF.

The chain has TRBV9 and TRBJ2-1; D not certain. Trimming took 0 bases from V and 8 from J, leaving 12 bases between them. CDR3 length: 14 residues. Germline V CDR1 and CDR2: SGDLS, YYNGEE. CDR3 in amino acids: CASSVGIGEDEQFF. CDR3 nucleotides: TGTGCCAGCAGCGTAGGTATAGGAGAGGATGAGCAGTTCTTC.

This clonotype has a count of ten or more. V usage is TRBV12-3 or TRBV12-4 and J usage is TRBJ2-1; a possible D gene is TRBD2 (6 bases). The germline V and J ends were trimmed by 3 bases and 12 bases, with 9 bases remaining between them. This CDR3 has 11 amino acids. CDR3 DNA sequence: TGTGCCAGCAGTTTTGCCGGGGGGCAGTTCTTC. It is translated as CASSFAGGQFF.

The chain recombines TRBV4-3 with TRBJ2-3, with TRBD2 matching over 7 bases. The CDR3 length is 16 residues. Germline CDR1 is LGHNA and CDR2 is YSLEER. The V segment lost 4 bases and the J segment 0 bases; nucleotides outside the gene matches: 7. The CDR3 DNA reads TGCGCCAGCAGCCGCGCCGGGACTACTAGCACAGATACGCAGTATTTT. This sequence encodes CASSRAGTTSTDTQYF.

This rearrangement joins TRBV5-1 to TRBJ1-2, with a weak D call TRBD1 (6 bases). The germline V gene encodes CDR1 SGHRS and CDR2 YFSETQ. Trimming shortened V by 0 bases and J by 8 bases, and 11 bases separated the two germline ends. This CDR3 contains 13 residues. For the CDR3, the DNA is TGCGCCAGCAGCTTGGACGGGGGCTGGGGCTACACCTTC. It encodes CASSLDGGWGYTF.